This T cell receptor (beta chain) was sequenced during a study of shared clonotypes between healthy human individuals. Notes on the study in general: In several donors, about 5% of naive CD4 clonotypes appeared in common. As a rule, naive subsets had a larger estimated richness than memory subsets.

Clones were read by immunoSEQ multiplex PCR, and TCRdb kept only the in-frame ones, dropping some. The sample has about 2 million clones, approximately 95% seen once. CDR3 length: 15 amino acids. Trimming removed 4 bases from V and 7 bases from J; junction bases left unmatched: 9. From germline, CDR1 is SGDLS and CDR2 YYNGEE. It was CD45RO-negative cells, positively selected for CCR7, that made up naive CD8 cells, with terminally differentiated effector memory CD45RA+ cells excluded. As for this clone: What it binds is not known.

This sequence joins TRBV9 and TRBJ2-7; TRBD2 matches 12 bases. The specimen sequenced was naive CD8+ T cells sorted from blood. The source is a man in his late teens or twenties in good health. This CDR3 reads CASSSSTSGSSEQYF. CDR3 bases: TGTGCCAGCAGCTCCTCGACTAGCGGGAGCTCTGAGCAGTACTTC.